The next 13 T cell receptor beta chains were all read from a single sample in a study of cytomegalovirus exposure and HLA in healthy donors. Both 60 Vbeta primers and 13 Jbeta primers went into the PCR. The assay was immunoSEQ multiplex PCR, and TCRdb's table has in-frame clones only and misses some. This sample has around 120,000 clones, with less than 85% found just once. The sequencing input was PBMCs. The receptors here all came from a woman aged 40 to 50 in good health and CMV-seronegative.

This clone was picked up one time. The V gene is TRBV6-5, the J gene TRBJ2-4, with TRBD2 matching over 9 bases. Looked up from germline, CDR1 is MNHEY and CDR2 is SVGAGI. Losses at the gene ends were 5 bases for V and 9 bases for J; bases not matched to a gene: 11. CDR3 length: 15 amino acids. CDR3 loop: CASSPWREGHGIQYF. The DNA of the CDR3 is TGTGCCAGCAGTCCTTGGCGGGAGGGCCACGGCATTCAGTACTTC.

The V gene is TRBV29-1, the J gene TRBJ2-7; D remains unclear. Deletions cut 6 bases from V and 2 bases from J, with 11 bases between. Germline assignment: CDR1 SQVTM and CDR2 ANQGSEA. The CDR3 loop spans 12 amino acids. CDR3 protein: CSVRVGPYEQYF. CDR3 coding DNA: TGCAGCGTACGCGTGGGCCCCTACGAGCAGTACTTC.

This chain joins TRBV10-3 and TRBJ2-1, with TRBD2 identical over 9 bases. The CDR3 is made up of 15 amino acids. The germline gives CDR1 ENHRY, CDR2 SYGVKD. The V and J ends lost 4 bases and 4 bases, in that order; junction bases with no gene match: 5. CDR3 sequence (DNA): TGTGCCATCAGTGTGGGTAGCGGGGGATACAATGAGCAGTTCTTC. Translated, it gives CAISVGSGGYNEQFF.

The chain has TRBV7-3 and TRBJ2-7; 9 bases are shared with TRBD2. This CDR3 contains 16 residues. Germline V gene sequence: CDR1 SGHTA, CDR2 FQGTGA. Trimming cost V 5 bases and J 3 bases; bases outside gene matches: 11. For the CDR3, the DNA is TGTGCCAGCAGCGCCCAGCCCCTAGCGGGGCTCTACGAGCAGTACTTC. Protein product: CASSAQPLAGLYEQYF. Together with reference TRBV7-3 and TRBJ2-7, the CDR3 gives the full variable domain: GAGVSQTPSNKVTEKGKYVELRCDPISGHTALYWYRQSLGQGPEFLIYFQGTGAADDSGLPNDRFFAVRPEGSVSTLKIQRTERGDSAVYLCASSAQPLAGLYEQYFGPGTRLTVT.

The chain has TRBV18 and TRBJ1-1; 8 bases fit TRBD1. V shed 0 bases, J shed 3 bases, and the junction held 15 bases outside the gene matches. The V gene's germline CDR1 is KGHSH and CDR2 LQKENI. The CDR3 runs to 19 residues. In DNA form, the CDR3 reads TGTGCCAGCTCACCACCGAAAAGGACAGGGCTTCGAGGGGACACTGAAGCTTTCTTT. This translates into CASSPPKRTGLRGDTEAFF.

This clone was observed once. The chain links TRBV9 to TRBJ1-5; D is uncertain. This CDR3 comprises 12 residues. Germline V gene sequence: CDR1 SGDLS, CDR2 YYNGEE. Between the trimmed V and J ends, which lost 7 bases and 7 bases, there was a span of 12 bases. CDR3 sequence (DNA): TGTGCCAGCCCCGCGGTCGAACAGCCCCAGCATTTT. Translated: CASPAVEQPQHF.

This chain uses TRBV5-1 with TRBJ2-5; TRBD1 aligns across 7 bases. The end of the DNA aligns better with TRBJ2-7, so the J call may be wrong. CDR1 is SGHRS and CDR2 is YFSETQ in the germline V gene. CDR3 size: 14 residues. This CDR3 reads CASSPGTASYEQYF. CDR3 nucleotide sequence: TGCGCCAGCAGCCCAGGGACAGCCTCCTACGAGCAGTACTTC.

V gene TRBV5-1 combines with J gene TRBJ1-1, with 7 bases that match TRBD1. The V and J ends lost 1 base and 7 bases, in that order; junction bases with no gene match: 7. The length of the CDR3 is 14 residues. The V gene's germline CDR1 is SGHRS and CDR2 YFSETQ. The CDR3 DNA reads TGCGCCAGCAGCTTGTACGGGACAGAAATTGAAGCTTTCTTT. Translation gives CASSLYGTEIEAFF.

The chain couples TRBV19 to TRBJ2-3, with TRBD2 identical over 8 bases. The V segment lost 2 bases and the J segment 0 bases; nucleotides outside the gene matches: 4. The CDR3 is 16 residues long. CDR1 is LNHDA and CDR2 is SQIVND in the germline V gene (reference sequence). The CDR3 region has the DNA TGTGCCAGTAGTATATTGGCGGGAGGTAGCACAGATACGCAGTATTTT. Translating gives CASSILAGGSTDTQYF.

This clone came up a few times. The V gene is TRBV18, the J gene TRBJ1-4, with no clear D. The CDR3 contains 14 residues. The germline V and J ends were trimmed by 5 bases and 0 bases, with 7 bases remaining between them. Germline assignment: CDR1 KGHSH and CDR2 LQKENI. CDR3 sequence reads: CASSEQTTNEKLFF. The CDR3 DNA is TGTGCCAGCTCAGAACAGACAACTAATGAAAAACTGTTTTTT.

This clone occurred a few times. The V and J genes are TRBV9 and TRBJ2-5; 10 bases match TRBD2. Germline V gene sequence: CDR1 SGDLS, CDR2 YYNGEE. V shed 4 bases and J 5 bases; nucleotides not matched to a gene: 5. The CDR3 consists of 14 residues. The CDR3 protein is CASSIGTSEETQYF. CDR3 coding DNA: TGTGCCAGCAGCATCGGGACTAGCGAGGAGACCCAGTACTTC.

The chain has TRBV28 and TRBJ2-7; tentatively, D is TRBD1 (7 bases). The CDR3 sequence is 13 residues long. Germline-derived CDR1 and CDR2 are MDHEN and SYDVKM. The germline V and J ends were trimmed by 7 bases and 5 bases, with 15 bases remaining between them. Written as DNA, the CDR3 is TGTGCCAGCACCCAGGGGGACTTGAACGAGCAGTACTTC. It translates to CASTQGDLNEQYF.

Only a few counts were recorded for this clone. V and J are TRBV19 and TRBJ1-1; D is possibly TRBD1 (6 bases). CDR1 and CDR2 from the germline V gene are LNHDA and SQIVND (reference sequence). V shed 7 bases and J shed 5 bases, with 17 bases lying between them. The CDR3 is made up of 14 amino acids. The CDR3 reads CASTQGRTGTEAFF. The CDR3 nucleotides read TGTGCCAGTACACAGGGACGAACAGGGACTGAAGCTTTCTTT. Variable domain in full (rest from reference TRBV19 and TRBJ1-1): DGGITQSPKYLFRKEGQNVTLSCEQNLNHDAMYWYRQDPGQGLRLIYYSQIVNDFQKGDIAEGYSVSREKKESFPLTVTSAQKNPTAFYLCASTQGRTGTEAFFGQGTRLTVV.